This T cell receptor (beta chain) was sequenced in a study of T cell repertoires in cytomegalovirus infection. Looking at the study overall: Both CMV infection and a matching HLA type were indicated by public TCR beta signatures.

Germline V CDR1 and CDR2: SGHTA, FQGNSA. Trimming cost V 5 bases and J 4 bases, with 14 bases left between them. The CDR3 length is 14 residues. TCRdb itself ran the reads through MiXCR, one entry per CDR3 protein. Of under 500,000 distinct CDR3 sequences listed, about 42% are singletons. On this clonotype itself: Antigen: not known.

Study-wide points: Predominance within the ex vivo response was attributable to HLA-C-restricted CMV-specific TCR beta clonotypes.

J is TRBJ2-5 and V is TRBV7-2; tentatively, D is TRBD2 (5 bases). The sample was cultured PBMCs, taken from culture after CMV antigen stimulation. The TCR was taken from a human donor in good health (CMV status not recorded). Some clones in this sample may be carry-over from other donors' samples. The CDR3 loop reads CASSPRRQTETQYF. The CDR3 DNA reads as TGTGCCAGCAGCCCTCGGAGGCAGACAGAGACCCAGTACTTC.